In its sample, the clone carrying this T cell receptor beta chain was seen once. The sample originates from a study of blood T cell repertoires in COVID-19. Study as a whole: Both acute and convalescent COVID-19 samples were obtained from the United States, Italy and Spain.

The germline V gene encodes CDR1 MNHEY and CDR2 SVGAGI. This CDR3 comprises 14 residues. The ends were cut back, 6 bases at V and 8 bases at J, with 16 bases in the middle. The Seattle patients joined while their infection was active and were tracked longitudinally afterward. Per the authors' pipeline: Amplification of reference gene primers provided the estimated nucleated cell counts. Measured with immunoSEQ multiplex PCR; TCRdb has only the in-frame clones, and not every one. V, J and clone size were drawn from that table, and D and trimming were deduced from the DNA. The sample yields approximately 170,000 clones, roughly nine tenths seen once.

The source is a woman aged 60 to 75 with COVID-19, enrolled during active disease. The specimen was peripheral blood. This rearrangement joins TRBV6-5 to TRBJ1-4; D uncertain. The CDR3 coding sequence is TGTGCCAGCAGCACCGACGGAGGGTTCGAAAAACTGTTTTTT. As protein: CASSTDGGFEKLFF.